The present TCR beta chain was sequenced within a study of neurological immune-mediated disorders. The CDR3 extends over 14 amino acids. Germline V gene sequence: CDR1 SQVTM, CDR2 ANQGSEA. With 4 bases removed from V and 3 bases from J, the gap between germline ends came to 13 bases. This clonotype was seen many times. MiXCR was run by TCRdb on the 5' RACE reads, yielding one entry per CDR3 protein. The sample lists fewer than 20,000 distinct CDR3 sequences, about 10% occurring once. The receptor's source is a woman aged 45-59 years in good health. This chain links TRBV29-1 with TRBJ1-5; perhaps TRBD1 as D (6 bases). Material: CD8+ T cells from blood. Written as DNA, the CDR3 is TGCAGCGTTGTAATGGACAGCTCCAATCAGCCCCAGCATTTT. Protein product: CSVVMDSSNQPQHF.